This T cell receptor beta chain was sequenced in a study of cytomegalovirus exposure and HLA in healthy donors. About the research overall: As released early, the data held about 85 million unique TCRs from HLA-typed donors.

Study findings and constraints: It was likely that a cluster of highly shared sequence variants was a sequencing artifact.

Both 60 Vbeta primers and 13 Jbeta primers went into the PCR. The repertoire was sequenced with immunoSEQ multiplex PCR; TCRdb's copy has only in-frame clones and lacks some. In the table there are roughly 180,000 clones, 75% to 85% of which are singletons. This clone is a singleton in its sample. Its antigen is as yet unknown. Other nucleotide sequences from this sample produce the same CDR3. CDR1 and CDR2 (germline): SGHTA, FQGNSA. Between the trimmed V and J ends, which lost 4 bases and 4 bases, there was a span of 10 bases. This CDR3 has 13 residues. Sampled while nominally healthy, donors likely had unrecorded immune exposures.

The chain combines TRBV7-2 with TRBJ1-2; possible D gene TRBD1, 6 bases. The clonotype originates from a female donor in good health and CMV-seronegative. The source material was PBMCs. This chain's CDR3 is CASSSGQGYGYTF. CDR3 bases: TGTGCCAGCAGCTCGGGACAAGGCTATGGCTACACCTTC. Based on the CDR3 plus reference TRBV7-2 and TRBJ1-2, the full variable domain is GAGVSQSPSNKVTEKGKDVELRCDPISGHTALYWYRQSLGQGLEFLIYFQGNSAPDKSGLPSDRFSAERTGGSVSTLTIQRTQQEDSAVYLCASSSGQGYGYTFGSGTRLTVV.